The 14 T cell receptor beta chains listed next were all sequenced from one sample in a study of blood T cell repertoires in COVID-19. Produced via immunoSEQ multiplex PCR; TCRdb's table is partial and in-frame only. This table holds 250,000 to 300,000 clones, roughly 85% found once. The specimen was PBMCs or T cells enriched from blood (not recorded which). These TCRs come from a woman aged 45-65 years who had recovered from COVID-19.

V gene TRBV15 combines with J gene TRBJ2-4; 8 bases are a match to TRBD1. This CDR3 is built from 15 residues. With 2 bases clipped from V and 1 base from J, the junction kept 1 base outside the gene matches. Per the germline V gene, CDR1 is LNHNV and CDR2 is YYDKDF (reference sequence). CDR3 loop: CATSRRDRAKNIQYF. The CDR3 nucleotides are TGTGCCACCAGCAGACGGGACAGGGCCAAAAACATTCAGTACTTC.

The CDR3 reads CASSAPDKYYEQYF. The CDR3, as DNA: TGTGCCAGCAGTGCCCCGGACAAATATTACGAGCAGTACTTC. The chain has TRBV25-1 and TRBJ2-7; a weak D match, TRBD1 (5 bases). CDR3 size: 14 residues. Trimming removed 4 bases from V and 4 bases from J, with 14 bases in between. The germline V gene encodes CDR1 MGHDK and CDR2 SYGVNS.

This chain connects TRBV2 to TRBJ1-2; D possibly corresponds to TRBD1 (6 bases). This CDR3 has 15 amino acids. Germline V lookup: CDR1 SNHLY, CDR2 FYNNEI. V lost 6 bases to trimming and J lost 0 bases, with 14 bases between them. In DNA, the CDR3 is TGTGCCAGCAGGGACAACAGGGAAGCTAACTATGGCTACACCTTC. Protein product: CASRDNREANYGYTF.

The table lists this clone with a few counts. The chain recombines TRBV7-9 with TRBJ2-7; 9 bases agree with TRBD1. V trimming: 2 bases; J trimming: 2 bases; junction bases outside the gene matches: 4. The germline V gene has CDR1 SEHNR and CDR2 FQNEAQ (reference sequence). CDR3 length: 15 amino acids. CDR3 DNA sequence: TGTGCCAGCAGCTTACAGGGACAGGGTACCTACGAGCAGTACTTC. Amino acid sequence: CASSLQGQGTYEQYF.

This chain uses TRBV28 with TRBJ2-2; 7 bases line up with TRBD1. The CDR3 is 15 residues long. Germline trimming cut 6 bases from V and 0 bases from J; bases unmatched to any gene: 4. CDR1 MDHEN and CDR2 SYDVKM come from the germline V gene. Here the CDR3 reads CASRTGQSNTGELFF. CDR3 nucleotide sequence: TGTGCCAGCAGAACGGGACAGTCGAACACCGGGGAGCTGTTTTTT. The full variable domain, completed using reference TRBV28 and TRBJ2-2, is DVKVTQSSRYLVKRTGEKVFLECVQDMDHENMFWYRQDPGLGLRLIYFSYDVKMKEKGDIPEGYSVSREKKERFSLILESASTNQTSMYLCASRTGQSNTGELFFGEGSRLTVL.

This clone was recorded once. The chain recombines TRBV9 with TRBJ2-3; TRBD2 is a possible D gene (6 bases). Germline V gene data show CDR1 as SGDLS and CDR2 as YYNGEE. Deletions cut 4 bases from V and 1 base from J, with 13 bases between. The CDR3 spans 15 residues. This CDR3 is CASSSTPSGTDTQYF. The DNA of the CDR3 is TGTGCCAGCAGCTCCACTCCTAGCGGCACAGATACGCAGTATTTT.

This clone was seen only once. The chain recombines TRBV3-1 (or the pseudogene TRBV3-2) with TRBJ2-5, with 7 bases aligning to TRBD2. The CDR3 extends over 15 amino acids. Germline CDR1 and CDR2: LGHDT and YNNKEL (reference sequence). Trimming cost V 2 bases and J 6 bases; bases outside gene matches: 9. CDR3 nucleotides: TGTGCCAGCAGCCAATGGCGGGAGTGGATAAAGACCCAGTACTTC. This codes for CASSQWREWIKTQYF.

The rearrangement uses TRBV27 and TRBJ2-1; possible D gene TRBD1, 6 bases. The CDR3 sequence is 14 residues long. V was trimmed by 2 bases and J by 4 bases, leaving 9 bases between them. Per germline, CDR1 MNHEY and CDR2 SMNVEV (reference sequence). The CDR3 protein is CASSLLQGYNEQFF. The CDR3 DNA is TGTGCCAGCAGTTTACTTCAGGGGTACAATGAGCAGTTCTTC.

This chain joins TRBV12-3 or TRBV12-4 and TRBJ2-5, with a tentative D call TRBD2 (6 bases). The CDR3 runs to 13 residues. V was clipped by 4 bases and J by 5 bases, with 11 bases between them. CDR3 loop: CASSSSGLETQYF. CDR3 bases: TGTGCCAGCAGTTCCTCGGGACTCGAGACCCAGTACTTC.

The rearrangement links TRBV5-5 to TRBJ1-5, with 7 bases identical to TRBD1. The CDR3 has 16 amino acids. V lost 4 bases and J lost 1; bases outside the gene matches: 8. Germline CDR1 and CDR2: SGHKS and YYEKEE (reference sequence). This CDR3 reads CASSPRGQPSNQPQHF. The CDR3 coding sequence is TGTGCCAGCAGCCCTCGGGGACAGCCAAGCAATCAGCCCCAGCATTTT.

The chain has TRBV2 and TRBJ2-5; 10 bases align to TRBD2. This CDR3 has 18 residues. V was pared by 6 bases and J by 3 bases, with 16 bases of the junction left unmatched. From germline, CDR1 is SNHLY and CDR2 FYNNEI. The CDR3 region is CASSRGASGSGVEETQYF. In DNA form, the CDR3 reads TGTGCCAGCAGCCGGGGGGCTAGCGGGAGTGGGGTCGAAGAGACCCAGTACTTC.

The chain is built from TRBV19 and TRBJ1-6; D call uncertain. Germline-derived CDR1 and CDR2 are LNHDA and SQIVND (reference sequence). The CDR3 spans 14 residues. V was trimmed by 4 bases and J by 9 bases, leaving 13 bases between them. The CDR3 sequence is CASSTETNFSPLHF. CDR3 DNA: TGTGCCAGTAGTACCGAGACAAATTTTTCACCCCTCCACTTT.

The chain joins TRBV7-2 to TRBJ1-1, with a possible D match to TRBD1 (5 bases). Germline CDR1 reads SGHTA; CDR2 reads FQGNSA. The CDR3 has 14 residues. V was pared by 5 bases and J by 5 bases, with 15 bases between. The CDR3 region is CASSVERGGTEAFF. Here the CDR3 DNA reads TGTGCCAGCAGCGTTGAAAGGGGAGGGACTGAAGCTTTCTTT.

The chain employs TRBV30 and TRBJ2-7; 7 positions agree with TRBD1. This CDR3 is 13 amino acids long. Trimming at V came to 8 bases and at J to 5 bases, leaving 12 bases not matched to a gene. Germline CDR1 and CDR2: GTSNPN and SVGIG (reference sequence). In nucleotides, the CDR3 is TGTGCCCGGGATGAACAGGGGTCCCACGAGCAGTACTTC. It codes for CARDEQGSHEQYF.